A single sample gave rise to the 27 T cell receptor beta chains below, sequenced in a study of T cells after yellow fever vaccination. MiXCR, applied by TCRdb to the 5' RACE reads, yields one record per CDR3 protein. The profile shows over 45,000 distinct CDR3 sequences, 7.1% of them singletons. The specimen was CD8+ T cells sorted from PBMCs, collected on the day of the first yellow fever vaccination. Source of these receptors: a man between 18 and 29 years old who received the YFV17D yellow fever vaccine.

This clonotype was seen a few times. The CDR3 DNA reads TGTGCCAGCAGCCGCCCCGAGACGACCTACAATGAGCAGTTCTTC. Translating it yields CASSRPETTYNEQFF. The V and J genes are TRBV11-2 and TRBJ2-1; D is unresolved. Trimming shortened V by 5 bases and J by 2 bases, and 13 bases separated the two germline ends. This CDR3 contains 15 residues. In germline, CDR1 is SGHAT, CDR2 FQNNGV.

This clonotype was seen a few times. J is TRBJ2-7 and V is TRBV19; TRBD1 matches 7 bases. Germline loops: CDR1 LNHDA, CDR2 SQIVND (reference sequence). The V gene end was trimmed by 6 bases and the J gene end by 6 bases; junction bases not matched to a gene: 5. The CDR3 is made up of 12 amino acids. In DNA, the CDR3 is TGTGCCAGTAGCCGGAACAGGGGCGAGCAGTACTTC. Translated, it gives CASSRNRGEQYF.

This clonotype came up a few times. This chain links TRBV29-1 with TRBJ1-2, with D possibly being TRBD1 (5 bases). Trimming took off 5 bases at V and 0 bases at J, with 10 bases between the two ends. CDR1 SQVTM and CDR2 ANQGSEA come from the germline V gene. The CDR3 extends over 13 amino acids. CDR3 in amino acids: CSVYRGANYGYTF. Written as DNA, the CDR3 is TGCAGCGTTTATCGGGGGGCTAACTATGGCTACACCTTC.

This clonotype was counted a few times. V is TRBV7-9 and J is TRBJ2-5, with a possible D match to TRBD2 (5 bases). Per germline, CDR1 SEHNR and CDR2 FQNEAQ (reference sequence). Trimming took 5 bases from V and 9 from J, leaving 22 bases between them. The CDR3 extends over 15 amino acids. DNA of the CDR3: TGTGCCAGCAGCGACGTGGATGGTAGAGGGTGGGCCCAGTACTTC. Translation gives CASSDVDGRGWAQYF.

This clonotype was recorded many times. This chain joins TRBV20-1 and TRBJ2-1; the D gene is possibly TRBD2 (6 bases). Germline lookup yields CDR1 DFQATT and CDR2 SNEGSKA (reference sequence). The CDR3 covers 19 residues. V lost 4 bases and J 7 bases, leaving 32 bases between the germline ends. This CDR3 is CSAKTLYAPGTSNGNEQFF. The DNA of the CDR3 is TGCAGTGCTAAAACCTTATATGCACCCGGGACTTCAAACGGGAATGAGCAGTTCTTC.

The rearrangement joins TRBV4-1 to TRBJ2-3, with 14 bases fitting TRBD2. CDR3 size: 16 residues. V lost 4 bases and J lost 2; bases outside the gene matches: 2. Germline V gene data show CDR1 as MGHRA and CDR2 as YSYEKL. For the CDR3, the DNA is TGCGCCAGCAGCCGACTAGCGGGGGGGAACACAGATACGCAGTATTTT. As protein: CASSRLAGGNTDTQYF.

In the case of this clonotype: Possible read error: a much larger clone is one base away. The chain recombines TRBV7-9 with TRBJ2-3, with 13 bases fitting TRBD2. CDR3 length: 16 residues. V shed 4 bases, J shed 2 bases, and the junction held 3 bases outside the gene matches. Germline V gives CDR1 SEHNR, CDR2 FQNEAQ (reference sequence). CDR3 residues: CASSSTSGGYTDTQYF. Written as DNA, the CDR3 is TGTGCCAGCAGCTCGACTAGCGGGGGGTACACAGATACGCAGTATTTT.

This clonotype has at least ten counts. The gene calls are TRBV5-1 and TRBJ2-3; 15 bases align to TRBD2. In germline, CDR1 is SGHRS, CDR2 YFSETQ. V dropped 3 bases and J dropped 6; count of bases not matched to a gene: 2. The CDR3 consists of 15 residues. This chain's CDR3 is CASSSGTSGGDTQYF. The CDR3 DNA sequence: TGCGCCAGCAGCTCAGGGACTAGCGGGGGGGATACGCAGTATTTT.

This clonotype was seen repeatedly, ten times or more. CDR3: CASSQDGTYGYTF. The CDR3 nucleotides are TGCGCCAGCAGCCAAGATGGGACTTATGGCTACACCTTC. This sequence joins TRBV4-1 and TRBJ1-2, with D perhaps matching TRBD1 (5 bases). CDR1 MGHRA and CDR2 YSYEKL come from the germline V gene. The CDR3 totals 13 residues. The V end was cut by 0 bases, the J end by 5 bases, with 7 bases between.

This clonotype was seen more than once but under ten times. The CDR3 loop is CSVAGTGAHEQYF. The CDR3 bases are TGCAGCGTTGCGGGGACAGGGGCCCACGAGCAGTACTTC. The chain employs TRBV29-1 and TRBJ2-7; TRBD1 aligns across 10 bases. V dropped 4 bases and J dropped 5; count of bases not matched to a gene: 5. In germline, CDR1 is SQVTM, CDR2 ANQGSEA. The CDR3 extends over 13 amino acids.

This rearrangement joins TRBV27 to TRBJ2-6; D remains unclear. V lost 0 bases and J lost 8, with 5 bases in between. This CDR3 region has 13 residues. CDR1 is MNHEY and CDR2 is SMNVEV in the germline V gene (reference sequence). DNA of the CDR3: TGTGCCAGCAGTTTATCTAGGTCCAACGTCCTGACTTTC. Amino acid sequence: CASSLSRSNVLTF.

Of note for this clonotype: This could be a read error, since a much larger clone is one nucleotide away. The chain couples TRBV18 to TRBJ2-2; a weak D match, TRBD2 (5 bases). This CDR3 contains 16 residues. The germline CDR1 and CDR2 sequences are KGHSH and LQKENI. Written as DNA, the CDR3 is TGTGCCAGCTCACCAAAGAACCAGGTCAACACCGGGGAGCTGTCTTTT. This sequence encodes CASSPKNQVNTGELSF.

The sample holds many counts of this clonotype. The V call is TRBV5-1, the J call TRBJ2-3, with unresolved D. This CDR3 comprises 17 residues. CDR1 is SGHRS and CDR2 is YFSETQ in the germline V gene. The ends were cut back, 0 bases at V and 2 bases at J, with 16 bases in the middle. The CDR3 bases are TGCGCCAGCAGCTTGGCCGGGCGGATTAGGGCCACAGATACGCAGTATTTT. This gives the protein CASSLAGRIRATDTQYF.

This clonotype was observed at least ten times. The V call is TRBV6-1, the J call TRBJ2-2; 10 nucleotides agree with TRBD2. Trimming took 7 bases from V and 5 from J; bases not matched to a gene: 7. CDR1 is MNHNS and CDR2 is SASEGT in the germline V gene. This CDR3 comprises 15 residues. CDR3 sequence: CASNTAGGLTGELFF. CDR3 sequence (DNA): TGTGCCAGCAATACAGCGGGGGGGCTGACCGGGGAGCTGTTTTTT.

The CDR3 region is CASSLAPASYEQYF. The CDR3 DNA follows: TGTGCCAGCAGCTTAGCTCCGGCTTCCTACGAGCAGTACTTC. The chain employs TRBV11-2 and TRBJ2-7; D call uncertain. The CDR3 runs to 14 residues. V was trimmed by 1 base and J by 1 base, leaving 8 bases between them. The germline gives CDR1 SGHAT, CDR2 FQNNGV.

This chain connects TRBV4-1 to TRBJ1-2, with D perhaps matching TRBD1 (6 bases). The CDR3 totals 14 residues. V lost 0 bases and J 5 bases, leaving 10 bases between the germline ends. Germline lookup yields CDR1 MGHRA and CDR2 YSYEKL. The CDR3 loop reads CASSQEPGVYGYTF. The CDR3 DNA is TGCGCCAGCAGCCAAGAACCAGGGGTTTATGGCTACACCTTC.

This clonotype was observed a handful of times. The chain uses TRBV5-4 and TRBJ2-1; D remains ambiguous. Germline V gives CDR1 SGHNT, CDR2 YYREEE (reference sequence). The CDR3 is 16 residues long. The V end lost 0 bases, the J end lost 0 bases, and 10 bases lay between the germline ends. CDR3 protein: CASSLGLVSSYNEQFF. The DNA of the CDR3 is TGTGCCAGCAGCTTGGGACTTGTTAGCTCCTACAATGAGCAGTTCTTC.

This clonotype occurred many times. CDR3 in amino acids: CATSRDLGGGELFF. In DNA, the CDR3 is TGTGCCACCAGCAGAGATTTGGGGGGCGGGGAGCTGTTTTTT. The chain employs TRBV15 and TRBJ2-2; possible D gene TRBD2, 6 bases. Germline CDR1 is LNHNV and CDR2 is YYDKDF (reference sequence). The CDR3 runs 14 residues. The ends were cut back, 0 bases at V and 7 bases at J, with 9 bases in the middle.

The sample holds many counts of this clonotype. The chain recombines TRBV20-1 with TRBJ2-3, with a possible D match to TRBD2 (5 bases). The CDR3 consists of 15 residues. Looked up from germline, CDR1 is DFQATT and CDR2 is SNEGSKA (reference sequence). Trimming pared 3 bases from V and 3 bases from J, leaving 16 bases between. The CDR3 DNA reads TGCAGTGCTAGCGGGGAGTATTACGGGACAGATACGCAGTATTTT. Protein sequence: CSASGEYYGTDTQYF.

This chain connects TRBV5-1 to TRBJ1-2; 7 bases line up with TRBD1. Germline trimming cut 3 bases from V and 5 bases from J; bases unmatched to any gene: 7. Germline V lookup: CDR1 SGHRS, CDR2 YFSETQ. CDR3 length: 14 amino acids. The CDR3 region is CASSWDRQGYGYTF. The CDR3 bases are TGCGCCAGCAGCTGGGACCGACAGGGATATGGCTACACCTTC.

This clonotype was seen ten or more times. The chain is built from TRBV4-1 and TRBJ2-5; a possible D gene is TRBD2 (6 bases). The CDR3 has 14 residues. V lost 3 bases to trimming and J lost 6 bases, with 14 bases between them. CDR1 is MGHRA, CDR2 YSYEKL, per germline. DNA for the CDR3: TGCGCCAGCAGCCACTCCCCGGGGGAGAAGACCCAGTACTTC. This translates into CASSHSPGEKTQYF.

The V and J genes are TRBV7-9 and TRBJ1-2; TRBD1 is a possible D gene (6 bases). The V gene's germline CDR1 is SEHNR and CDR2 FQNEAQ (reference sequence). The CDR3 extends over 15 amino acids. V lost 0 bases, J lost 4 bases, and 12 bases lay in between. The CDR3 sequence: CASSLALRGSYGYTF. The CDR3 nucleotides read TGTGCCAGCAGCTTAGCTCTCAGGGGATCCTATGGCTACACCTTC.

The count of this clonotype is one. This clone may be a read error of a much larger clone one base away. The chain is built from TRBV4-3 and TRBJ2-7; no reliable D call. The V and J ends lost 1 base and 0 bases respectively, with 10 bases between them. CDR1 and CDR2 from the germline V gene are LGHNA and YSLEER. This CDR3 has 15 residues. The DNA for the CDR3 is TGCGCCAGCAGCCAAGGGAATCATGACTCCTACGAGCAGTACTTC. It codes for CASSQGNHDSYEQYF.

This clonotype was recorded at least ten times. The V call is TRBV12-3 or TRBV12-4, the J call TRBJ2-1; 10 nucleotides line up with TRBD2. This CDR3 is built from 15 residues. With 5 bases clipped from V and 3 bases from J, the junction kept 4 bases outside the gene matches. DNA for the CDR3: TGTGCCAGCAGTCCACTAGCGGGGCTCTACAATGAGCAGTTCTTC. It codes for CASSPLAGLYNEQFF.

This clonotype was counted many times. The chain is built from TRBV2 and TRBJ2-2, with D uncertain. CDR1 and CDR2 (germline): SNHLY, FYNNEI. V lost 6 bases and J 0 bases, leaving 14 bases between the germline ends. This CDR3 is built from 16 residues. CDR3 coding DNA: TGTGCCAGCAGCCAGACTGCTCTTTCGAACACCGGGGAGCTGTTTTTT. Protein sequence: CASSQTALSNTGELFF.

The table lists this clonotype with a few counts. The CDR3: CASSYSEAGAQETQYF. CDR3 nucleotides: TGTGCCAGCAGTTACTCGGAGGCGGGGGCTCAAGAGACCCAGTACTTC. The chain combines TRBV6-5 with TRBJ2-5; D perhaps matches TRBD2 (7 bases). The CDR3 contains 16 residues. Germline V gene lookup returns CDR1 MNHEY and CDR2 SVGAGI. V lost 0 bases, J lost 2 bases, and 13 bases lay in between.

This clonotype was counted ten times or more. The chain has TRBV27 and TRBJ2-1, with D possibly called TRBD1 or TRBD2 (5 bases each). The CDR3 spans 17 residues. The germline gives CDR1 MNHEY, CDR2 SMNVEV (reference sequence). Trimming shortened V by 1 base and J by 0 bases, and 13 bases separated the two germline ends. CDR3 sequence (DNA): TGTGCCAGCAGTTTATTTTCCGGGGCGAGCTCCTACAATGAGCAGTTCTTC. Its translation is CASSLFSGASSYNEQFF.